The clone carrying this T cell receptor beta chain was detected a few times. TCRdb fed the 5' RACE reads into MiXCR, producing one record per CDR3 protein. This table has 650,000 to 750,000 distinct CDR3 sequences, around 20% appearing once. The CDR3 is 15 amino acids. Germline V CDR1 and CDR2: SGHNT, YYREEE (reference sequence). V dropped 5 bases and J dropped 1 base, with 10 bases sitting between them. The entry originates in a study of identical twins. The data were also submitted as part of a second study, on T cells expressing NK-cell markers.

The V call is TRBV5-4, the J call TRBJ2-6; D is undetermined. The sample taken for sequencing was PBMCs. The origin of this receptor is a woman under 30 in good health. The CDR3 is CASSFGVSGANVLTF. CDR3 sequence (DNA): TGTGCCAGCAGTTTTGGGGTATCTGGGGCCAACGTCCTGACTTTC.